One and the same sample provided the 17 T cell receptor beta chains below, sequenced in a study of blood T cell repertoires in COVID-19. Generated by immunoSEQ multiplex PCR, the TCRdb table keeps only in-frame clones and is missing some. The sample consists of some 200,000 clones, approximately 84% of them appearing once. The sequenced sample was peripheral blood. These receptors were collected from a woman aged 80 or over with COVID-19, enrolled during active disease.

The rearrangement uses TRBV12-3 or TRBV12-4 and TRBJ1-1; 7 bases match TRBD1. The V gene end was trimmed by 6 bases and the J gene end by 1 base; junction bases not matched to a gene: 2. The CDR3 consists of 13 residues. The CDR3 nucleotides read TGTGCCAGCAGGGACAGGCCGAACACTGAAGCTTTCTTT. Translation: CASRDRPNTEAFF.

V is TRBV18 and J is TRBJ1-5; perhaps TRBD1 as D (5 bases). Trimming removed 2 bases from V and 3 bases from J, with 11 bases in between. CDR3 length equals 15 residues. Germline CDR1 is KGHSH and CDR2 is LQKENI. The CDR3 coding sequence is TGTGCCAGCTCACCATCACAGGATAACAATCAGCCCCAGCATTTT. It yields the protein CASSPSQDNNQPQHF.

The V and J genes are TRBV5-5 and TRBJ2-2, with TRBD2 matching 8 bases. J lost 3 bases, V lost 2 bases, and 3 bases had no gene match. CDR3 length: 15 amino acids. Germline V CDR1 and CDR2: SGHKS, YYEKEE (reference sequence). The CDR3, as DNA: TGTGCCAGCAGCTTACTAGCGGTCGACACCGGGGAGCTGTTTTTT. Amino acid sequence: CASSLLAVDTGELFF.

The genes are TRBV12-5 and TRBJ2-3, with 7 bases lining up with TRBD1. The CDR3 has 15 residues. Germline CDR1 LGHNT, CDR2 FRNRAP. The V segment lost 1 base and the J segment 2 bases; nucleotides outside the gene matches: 3. CDR3 bases: TGTGCTAGTGGTTTGGGAGGGACAGCCACAGATACGCAGTATTTT. Its protein is CASGLGGTATDTQYF.

This sequence joins TRBV5-1 and TRBJ1-2; TRBD1 might be the D (6 bases). From germline, CDR1 is SGHRS and CDR2 YFSETQ. The CDR3 runs 14 residues. Trimming removed 0 bases at V and 6 bases at J, with 12 bases between. CDR3 in DNA: TGCGCCAGCAGCTTGGGCAACAGGGCTGATGGCTACACCTTC. Its protein product is CASSLGNRADGYTF.

The genes are TRBV5-6 and TRBJ1-2; tentatively, D is TRBD1 (6 bases). Trimming removed 7 bases from V and 4 bases from J, with 17 bases in between. This CDR3 region has 14 residues. CDR1 SGHDT and CDR2 YYEEEE come from the germline V gene. The CDR3 protein is CASGGQGRIYGYTF. DNA of the CDR3: TGTGCCAGCGGTGGGCAGGGGCGGATCTATGGCTACACCTTC.

The rearrangement links TRBV29-1 to TRBJ1-2, with TRBD1 matching 9 bases. The CDR3 consists of 12 residues. Germline loops: CDR1 SQVTM, CDR2 ANQGSEA. Trimming removed 7 bases from V and 6 bases from J; junction bases left unmatched: 6. DNA of the CDR3: TGCAGCGGGAAACAGGGGGCTAATGGCTACACCTTC. Amino acid sequence: CSGKQGANGYTF.

This chain uses TRBV11-1 with TRBJ2-7; perhaps TRBD1 as D (5 bases). CDR3 length equals 11 residues. Deletions cut 3 bases from V and 13 bases from J, with 13 bases between. CDR1 is SGHAT and CDR2 is FQDESV in the germline V gene (reference sequence). The CDR3 bases are TGTGCCAGCAGCTTGTCCTTACAGGTCTACTTC. Protein: CASSLSLQVYF.

The gene calls are TRBV6-5 and TRBJ1-5, with D maybe TRBD1 (5 bases). Looked up from germline, CDR1 is MNHEY and CDR2 is SVGAGI. The germline V and J ends were trimmed by 6 bases and 0 bases, with 12 bases remaining between them. The CDR3 spans 15 residues. The CDR3 DNA reads TGTGCCAGCAGGACAGATCCTTATAGCAATCAGCCCCAGCATTTT. Translated, it gives CASRTDPYSNQPQHF.

The V call is TRBV7-9, the J call TRBJ1-1; D is ambiguous. The ends were cut back, 11 bases at V and 1 base at J, with 14 bases in the middle. Looked up from germline, CDR1 is SEHNR and CDR2 is FQNEAQ (reference sequence). The CDR3 is 13 amino acids. The CDR3 is CAYLTGKNTEAFF. Here the CDR3 DNA reads TGTGCCTACCTGACGGGGAAGAACACTGAAGCTTTCTTT.

The chain couples TRBV5-1 to TRBJ1-1, with D possibly TRBD1 on 5 matching bases. Germline V gene sequence: CDR1 SGHRS, CDR2 YFSETQ. V was pared by 2 bases and J by 4 bases, with 15 bases between. The CDR3 contains 15 residues. DNA for the CDR3: TGCGCCAGCAGCTTTGGAGGGGTCTCGGGCACTGAAGCTTTCTTT. It is translated as CASSFGGVSGTEAFF. The whole variable domain, filled in from reference TRBV5-1 and TRBJ1-1, reads KAGVTQTPRYLIKTRGQQVTLSCSPISGHRSVSWYQQTPGQGLQFLFEYFSETQRNKGNFPGRFSGRQFSNSRSEMNVSTLELGDSALYLCASSFGGVSGTEAFFGQGTRLTVV.

The chain uses TRBV19 and TRBJ1-5; maybe TRBD1 (5 bases). The germline V and J ends were trimmed by 10 bases and 2 bases, with 21 bases remaining between them. Per the germline V gene, CDR1 is LNHDA and CDR2 is SQIVND (reference sequence). The CDR3 is 16 residues long. DNA of the CDR3: TGTGCCACATCCCCCCCATTTCTCAGGGGCAATCAGCCCCAGCATTTT. Translation gives CATSPPFLRGNQPQHF.

V gene TRBV7-3 combines with J gene TRBJ2-2, with TRBD2 matching 10 bases. The germline V gene has CDR1 SGHTA and CDR2 FQGTGA. This CDR3 contains 14 residues. With V trimmed by 6 bases and J by 8 bases, 6 bases remained unmatched. CDR3 in DNA: TGTGCCAGCAGAGCGGGAGGGATTTCTGGGGAGCTGTTTTTT. Translated, it gives CASRAGGISGELFF.

This clone occurred once. The V and J genes are TRBV11-3 and TRBJ2-5, with 7 positions matching TRBD2. The CDR3 is made up of 13 amino acids. The V and J ends lost 5 bases and 4 bases, in that order; junction bases with no gene match: 4. CDR1 and CDR2 from the germline V gene are SGHNT and YENEEA. The CDR3 protein is CASSPAGRETQYF. In DNA form, the CDR3 reads TGTGCCAGCAGCCCAGCGGGGAGAGAGACCCAGTACTTC. Combining the CDR3 with reference TRBV11-3 and TRBJ2-5 gives the whole variable domain EAGVVQSPRYKIIEKKQPVAFWCNPISGHNTLYWYLQNLGQGPELLIRYENEEAVDDSQLPKDRFSAERLKGVDSTLKIQPAELGDSAVYLCASSPAGRETQYFGPGTRLLVL.

This sequence joins TRBV12-3 or TRBV12-4 and TRBJ1-1; D is perhaps TRBD1 (6 bases). Trimming stripped 2 bases from V and 12 bases from J, with 13 bases between. There are 12 residues in the CDR3. CDR3 sequence (DNA): TGTGCCAGCAGTTTAATGGCAGGGGAAACTTTCTTT. It specifies CASSLMAGETFF.

This rearrangement joins TRBV5-1 to TRBJ2-3; 12 nucleotides align to TRBD2. This CDR3 has 18 residues. The J segment lost 0 bases and the V segment lost 2 bases, leaving 7 bases of the junction unmatched. The germline V gene encodes CDR1 SGHRS and CDR2 YFSETQ. The CDR3 sequence: CASSFGLAGLKSTDTQYF. CDR3 in DNA: TGCGCCAGCAGCTTCGGACTAGCGGGATTAAAAAGCACAGATACGCAGTATTTT. The whole variable domain, remainder taken from reference TRBV5-1 and TRBJ2-3, is KAGVTQTPRYLIKTRGQQVTLSCSPISGHRSVSWYQQTPGQGLQFLFEYFSETQRNKGNFPGRFSGRQFSNSRSEMNVSTLELGDSALYLCASSFGLAGLKSTDTQYFGPGTRLTVL.

The chain joins TRBV5-6 to TRBJ2-7; D not resolved. Germline CDR1 SGHDT, CDR2 YYEEEE. The CDR3 runs 15 residues. V was pared by 4 bases and J by 3 bases, with 17 bases between. The CDR3 DNA is TGTGCCAGCAGCAACCCATTCCGGAGTGTCTACGAGCAGTACTTC. This codes for CASSNPFRSVYEQYF.